Listed here is a single T cell receptor beta chain. Its antigen remains unknown. The CDR3 runs 16 residues. Looked up from germline, CDR1 is SGHTA and CDR2 is FQGNSA. V gave up 2 bases and J gave up 8 bases, with 16 bases separating them. The sample belongs to a study of T cell responses to AZD1222 COVID-19 vaccine. Overall study findings and caveats: There were mostly white British donors and more females than males, and clonal diversity was possibly underestimated.

Using immunoSEQ multiplex PCR, the repertoire was profiled, and TCRdb retains in-frame clones only, with some absent. Here the sample spans approximately 190,000 clones, approximately 93% being singletons. The rearrangement joins TRBV7-2 to TRBJ1-6; D gene unclear. The receptor's source is an adult who received the AZD1222 COVID-19 vaccine. Specimen: peripheral blood, collected 28 days after the second AZD1222 dose. In nucleotides, the CDR3 is TGTGCCAGCAGCTTACACGGAGGGATGAAGGATTCACCCCTCCACTTT. It yields the protein CASSLHGGMKDSPLHF.